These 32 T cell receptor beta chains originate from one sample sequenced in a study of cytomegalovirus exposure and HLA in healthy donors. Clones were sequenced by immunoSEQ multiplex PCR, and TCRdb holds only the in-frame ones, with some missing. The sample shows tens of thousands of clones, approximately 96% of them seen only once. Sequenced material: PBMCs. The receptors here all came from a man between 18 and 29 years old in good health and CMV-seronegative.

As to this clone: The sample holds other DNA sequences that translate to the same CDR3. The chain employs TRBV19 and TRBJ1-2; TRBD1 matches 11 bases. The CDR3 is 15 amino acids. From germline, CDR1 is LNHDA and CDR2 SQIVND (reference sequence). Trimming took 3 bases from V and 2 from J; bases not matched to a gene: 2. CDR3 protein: CASSIRTGGNYGYTF. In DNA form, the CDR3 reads TGTGCCAGTAGTATCCGGACAGGGGGCAACTATGGCTACACCTTC.

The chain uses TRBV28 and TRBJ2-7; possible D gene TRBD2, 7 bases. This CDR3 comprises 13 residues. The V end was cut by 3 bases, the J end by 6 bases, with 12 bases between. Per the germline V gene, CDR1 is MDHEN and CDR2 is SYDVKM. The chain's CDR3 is CASSLGRGGEQYF. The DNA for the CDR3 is TGTGCCAGCAGTTTGGGGAGGGGGGGCGAGCAGTACTTC.

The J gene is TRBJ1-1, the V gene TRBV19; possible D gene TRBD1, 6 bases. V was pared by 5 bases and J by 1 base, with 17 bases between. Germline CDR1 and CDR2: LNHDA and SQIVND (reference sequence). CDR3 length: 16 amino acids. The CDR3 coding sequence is TGTGCCAGTAGTTACGCACAGGGAAGGGGGAACACTGAAGCTTTCTTT. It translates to CASSYAQGRGNTEAFF.

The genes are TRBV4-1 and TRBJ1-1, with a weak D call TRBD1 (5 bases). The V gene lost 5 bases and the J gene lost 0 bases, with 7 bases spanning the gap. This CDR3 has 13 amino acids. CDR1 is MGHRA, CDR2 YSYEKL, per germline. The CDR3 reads CASSGALNTEAFF. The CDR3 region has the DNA TGCGCCAGCAGCGGGGCGTTGAACACTGAAGCTTTCTTT.

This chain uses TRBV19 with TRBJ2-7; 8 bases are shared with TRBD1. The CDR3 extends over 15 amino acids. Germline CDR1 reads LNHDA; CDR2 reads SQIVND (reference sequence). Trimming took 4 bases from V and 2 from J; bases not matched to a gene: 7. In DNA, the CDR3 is TGTGCCAGTAGTAATTATGGACAGGGCACCTACGAGCAGTACTTC. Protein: CASSNYGQGTYEQYF.

The CDR3: CASSFHRPDGYTF. Here the CDR3 DNA reads TGTGCCAGCAGCTTTCACCGTCCGGATGGCTACACCTTC. The chain recombines TRBV12-1 with TRBJ1-2. TRBV12-1 is shown as a pseudogene. The CDR3 contains 13 residues.

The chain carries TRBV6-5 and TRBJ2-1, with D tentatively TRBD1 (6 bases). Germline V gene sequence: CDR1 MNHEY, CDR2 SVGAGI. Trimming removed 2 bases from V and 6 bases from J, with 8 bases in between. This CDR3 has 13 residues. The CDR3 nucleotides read TGTGCCAGCAGTTACACGGACAGCAATGAGCAGTTCTTC. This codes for CASSYTDSNEQFF.

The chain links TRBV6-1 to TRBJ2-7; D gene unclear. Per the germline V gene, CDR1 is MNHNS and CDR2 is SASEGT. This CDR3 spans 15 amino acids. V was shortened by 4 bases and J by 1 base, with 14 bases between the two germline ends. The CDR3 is CASSVQRSGSYEQYF. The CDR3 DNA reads TGTGCCAGCAGTGTACAAAGGTCGGGTTCCTACGAGCAGTACTTC.

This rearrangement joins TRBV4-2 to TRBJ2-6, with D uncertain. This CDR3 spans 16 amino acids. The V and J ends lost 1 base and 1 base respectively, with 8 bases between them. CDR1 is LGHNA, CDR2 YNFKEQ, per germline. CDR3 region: CASSQGRLSGANVLTF. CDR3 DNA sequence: TGTGCCAGCAGCCAAGGGCGGCTATCTGGGGCCAACGTCCTGACTTTC.

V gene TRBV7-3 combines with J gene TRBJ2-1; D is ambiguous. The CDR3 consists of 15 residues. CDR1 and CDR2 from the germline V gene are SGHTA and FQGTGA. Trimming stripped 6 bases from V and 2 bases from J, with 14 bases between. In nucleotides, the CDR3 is TGTGCCAGCAGAAGTGAGGCCAGAGCCTACAATGAGCAGTTCTTC. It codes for CASRSEARAYNEQFF.

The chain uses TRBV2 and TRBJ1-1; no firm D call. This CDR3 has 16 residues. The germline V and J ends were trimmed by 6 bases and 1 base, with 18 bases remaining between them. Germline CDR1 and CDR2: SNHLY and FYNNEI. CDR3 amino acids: CASRVDRGSKNTEAFF. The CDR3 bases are TGTGCCAGCAGGGTCGACCGGGGTAGTAAGAACACTGAAGCTTTCTTT.

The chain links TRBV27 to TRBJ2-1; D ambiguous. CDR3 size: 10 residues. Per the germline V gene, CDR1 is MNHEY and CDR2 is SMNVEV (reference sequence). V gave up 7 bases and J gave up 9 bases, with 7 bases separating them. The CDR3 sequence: CASTRREQFF. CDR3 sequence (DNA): TGTGCCAGCACCAGGCGTGAGCAGTTCTTC.

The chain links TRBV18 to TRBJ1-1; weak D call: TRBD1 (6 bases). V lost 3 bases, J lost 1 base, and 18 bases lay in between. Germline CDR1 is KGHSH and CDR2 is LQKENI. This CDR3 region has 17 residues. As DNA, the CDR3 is TGTGCCAGCTCACCCGTAGGGCAGGGGCTCGGGAACACTGAAGCTTTCTTT. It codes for CASSPVGQGLGNTEAFF.

This chain's CDR3 is CASSSDRVNTEAFF. The CDR3, as DNA: TGCGCCAGCAGCTCCGACAGGGTGAACACTGAAGCTTTCTTT. The rearrangement joins TRBV5-1 to TRBJ1-1; TRBD1 matches 7 bases. The ends lost 3 bases at V and 0 bases at J; junction bases unmatched: 2. The CDR3 length is 14 residues. Germline values: CDR1 SGHRS, CDR2 YFSETQ. The whole variable domain, remainder taken from reference TRBV5-1 and TRBJ1-1, is KAGVTQTPRYLIKTRGQQVTLSCSPISGHRSVSWYQQTPGQGLQFLFEYFSETQRNKGNFPGRFSGRQFSNSRSEMNVSTLELGDSALYLCASSSDRVNTEAFFGQGTRLTVV.

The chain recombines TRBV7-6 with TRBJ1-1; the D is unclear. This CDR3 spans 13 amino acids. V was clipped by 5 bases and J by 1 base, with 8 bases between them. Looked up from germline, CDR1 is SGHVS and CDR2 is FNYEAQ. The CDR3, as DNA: TGTGCCAGCAGCACGCAGGAGAACACTGAAGCTTTCTTT. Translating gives CASSTQENTEAFF.

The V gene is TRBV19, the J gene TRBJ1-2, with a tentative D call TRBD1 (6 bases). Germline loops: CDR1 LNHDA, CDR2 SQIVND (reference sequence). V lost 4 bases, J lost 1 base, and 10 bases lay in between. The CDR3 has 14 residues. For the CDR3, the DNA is TGTGCCAGTAGTACCGGACAGAATAACTATGGCTACACCTTC. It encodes CASSTGQNNYGYTF.

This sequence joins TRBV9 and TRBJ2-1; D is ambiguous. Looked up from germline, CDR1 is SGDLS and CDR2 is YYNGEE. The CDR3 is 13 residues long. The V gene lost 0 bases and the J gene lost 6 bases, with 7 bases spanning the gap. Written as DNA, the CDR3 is TGTGCCAGCAGCGTAGGCCCAGTCAATGAGCAGTTCTTC. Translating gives CASSVGPVNEQFF.

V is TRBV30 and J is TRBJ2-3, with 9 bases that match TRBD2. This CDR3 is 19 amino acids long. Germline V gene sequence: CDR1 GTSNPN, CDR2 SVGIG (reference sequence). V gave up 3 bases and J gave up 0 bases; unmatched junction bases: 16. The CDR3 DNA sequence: TGTGCCTGGAGGGCCGGGACTAGCATCCTTCTTTATAGCACAGATACGCAGTATTTT. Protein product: CAWRAGTSILLYSTDTQYF.

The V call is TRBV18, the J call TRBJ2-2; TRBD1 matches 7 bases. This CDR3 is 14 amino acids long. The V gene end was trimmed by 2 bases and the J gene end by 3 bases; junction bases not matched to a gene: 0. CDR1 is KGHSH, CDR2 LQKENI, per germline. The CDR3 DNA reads TGTGCCAGCTCACCAACAGGGGACACCGGGGAGCTGTTTTTT. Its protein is CASSPTGDTGELFF.

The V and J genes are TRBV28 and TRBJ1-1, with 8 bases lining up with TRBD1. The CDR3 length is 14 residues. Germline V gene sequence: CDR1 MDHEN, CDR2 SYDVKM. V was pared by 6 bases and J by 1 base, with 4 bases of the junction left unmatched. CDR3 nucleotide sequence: TGTGCCAGCAGCGCGGACAGGGCGAACACTGAAGCTTTCTTT. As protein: CASSADRANTEAFF.

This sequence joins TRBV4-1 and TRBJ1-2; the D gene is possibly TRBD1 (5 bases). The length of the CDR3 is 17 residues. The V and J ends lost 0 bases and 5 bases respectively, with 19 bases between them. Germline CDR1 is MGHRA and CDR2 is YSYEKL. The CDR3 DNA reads TGCGCCAGCAGCCAAGATCCAGGGAAAAAGAACAAATATGGCTACACCTTC. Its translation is CASSQDPGKKNKYGYTF.

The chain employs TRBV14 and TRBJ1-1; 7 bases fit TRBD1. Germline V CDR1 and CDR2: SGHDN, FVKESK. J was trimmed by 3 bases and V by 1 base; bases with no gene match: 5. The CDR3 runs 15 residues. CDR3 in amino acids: CASSQGSGGYTEAFF. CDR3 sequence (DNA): TGTGCCAGCAGCCAAGGGTCAGGGGGATACACTGAAGCTTTCTTT.

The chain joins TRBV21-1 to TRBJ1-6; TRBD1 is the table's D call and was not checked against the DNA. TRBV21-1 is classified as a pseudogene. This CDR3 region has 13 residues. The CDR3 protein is CATSPTYNSPLHF. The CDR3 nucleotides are TGTGCCACCAGTCCAACCTATAATTCACCCCTCCACTTT.

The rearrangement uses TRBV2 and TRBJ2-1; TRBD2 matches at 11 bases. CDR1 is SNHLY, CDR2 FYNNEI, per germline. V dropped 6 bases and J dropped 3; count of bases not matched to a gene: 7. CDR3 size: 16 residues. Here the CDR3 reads CASRALTSGNYNEQFF. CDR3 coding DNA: TGTGCCAGCAGGGCCCTGACTAGCGGGAACTACAATGAGCAGTTCTTC. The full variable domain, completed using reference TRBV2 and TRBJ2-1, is EPEVTQTPSHQVTQMGQEVILRCVPISNHLYFYWYRQILGQKVEFLVSFYNNEISEKSEIFDDQFSVERPDGSNFTLKIRSTKLEDSAMYFCASRALTSGNYNEQFFGPGTRLTVL.

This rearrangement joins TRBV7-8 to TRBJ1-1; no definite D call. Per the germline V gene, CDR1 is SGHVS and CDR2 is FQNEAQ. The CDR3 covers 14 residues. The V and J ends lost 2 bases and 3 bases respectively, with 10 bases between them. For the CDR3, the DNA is TGTGCCAGCAGCTTAAGTCGGGGAGACACTGAAGCTTTCTTT. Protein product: CASSLSRGDTEAFF.

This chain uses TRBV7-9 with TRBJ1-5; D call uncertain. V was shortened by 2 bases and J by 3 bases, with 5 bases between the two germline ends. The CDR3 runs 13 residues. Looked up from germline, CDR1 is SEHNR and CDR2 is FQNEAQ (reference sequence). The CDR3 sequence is CASSLNTNQPQHF. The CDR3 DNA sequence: TGTGCCAGCAGCTTAAACACCAATCAGCCCCAGCATTTT.

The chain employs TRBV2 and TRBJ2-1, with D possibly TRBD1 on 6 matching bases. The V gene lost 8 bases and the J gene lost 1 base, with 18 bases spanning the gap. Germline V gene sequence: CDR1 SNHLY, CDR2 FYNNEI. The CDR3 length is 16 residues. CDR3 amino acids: CASQGSRIRSYNEQFF. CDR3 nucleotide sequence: TGTGCCAGCCAGGGGAGCAGGATAAGGTCCTACAATGAGCAGTTCTTC.

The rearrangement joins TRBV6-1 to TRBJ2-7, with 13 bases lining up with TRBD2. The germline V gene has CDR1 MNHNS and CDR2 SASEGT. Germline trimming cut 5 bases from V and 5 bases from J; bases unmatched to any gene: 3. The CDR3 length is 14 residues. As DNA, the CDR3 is TGTGCCAGCAGTCACGGGACTAGCGGGAACGAGCAGTACTTC. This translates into CASSHGTSGNEQYF.

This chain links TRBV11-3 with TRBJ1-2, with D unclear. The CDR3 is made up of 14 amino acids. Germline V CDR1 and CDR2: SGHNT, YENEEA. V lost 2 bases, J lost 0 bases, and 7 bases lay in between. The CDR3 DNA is TGTGCCAGCAGCTTAAACAGTGCTAACTATGGCTACACCTTC. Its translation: CASSLNSANYGYTF.

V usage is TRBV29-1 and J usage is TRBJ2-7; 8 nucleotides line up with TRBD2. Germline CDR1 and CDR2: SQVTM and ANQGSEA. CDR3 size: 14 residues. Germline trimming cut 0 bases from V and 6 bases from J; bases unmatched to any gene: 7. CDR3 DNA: TGCAGCGTTGAAGACCAGCGGGAGATTGGCGAGCAGTACTTC. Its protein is CSVEDQREIGEQYF.

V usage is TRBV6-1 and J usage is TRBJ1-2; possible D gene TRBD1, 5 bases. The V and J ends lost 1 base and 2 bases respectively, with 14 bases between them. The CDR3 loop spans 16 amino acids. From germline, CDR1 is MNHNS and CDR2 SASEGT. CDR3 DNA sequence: TGTGCCAGCAGTGAAGGTTGGCAGGGTCGAAACTATGGCTACACCTTC. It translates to CASSEGWQGRNYGYTF.

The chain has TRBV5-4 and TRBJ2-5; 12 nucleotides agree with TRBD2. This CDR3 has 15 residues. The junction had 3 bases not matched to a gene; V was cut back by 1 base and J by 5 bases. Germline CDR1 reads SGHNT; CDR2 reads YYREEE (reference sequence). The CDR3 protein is CASSLTSGRSETQYF. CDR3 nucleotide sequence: TGTGCCAGCAGCTTGACTAGCGGGAGGTCGGAGACCCAGTACTTC.